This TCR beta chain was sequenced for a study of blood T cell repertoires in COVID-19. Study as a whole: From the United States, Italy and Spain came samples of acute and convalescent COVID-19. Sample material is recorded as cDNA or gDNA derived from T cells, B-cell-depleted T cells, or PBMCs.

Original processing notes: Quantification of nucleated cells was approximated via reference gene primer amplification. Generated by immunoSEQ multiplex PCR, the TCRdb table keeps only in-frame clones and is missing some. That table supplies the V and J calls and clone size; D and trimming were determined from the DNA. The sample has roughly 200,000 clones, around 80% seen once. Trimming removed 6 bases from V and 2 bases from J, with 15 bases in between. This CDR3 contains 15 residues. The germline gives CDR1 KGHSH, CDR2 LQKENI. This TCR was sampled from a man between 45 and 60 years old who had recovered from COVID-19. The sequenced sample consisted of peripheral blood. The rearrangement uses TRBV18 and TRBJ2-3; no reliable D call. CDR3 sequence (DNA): TGTGCCAGCTCCCTTAGCCCAACTAACACAGATACGCAGTATTTT. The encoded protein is CASSLSPTNTDTQYF.